Sequencing of this T cell receptor beta chain was carried out in a study of glioma-infiltrating T cells. Overall study findings and caveats: Gliomas, especially low-grade, showed above-expected tissue-blood divergence; non-neoplastic patients showed below. Very few CDR3 sequences were shared between tissue and blood.

Germline CDR1 is SGHTA and CDR2 is FQGNSA. This CDR3 has 15 residues. Trimming took off 5 bases at V and 3 bases at J, with 14 bases between the two ends. Using RNA template, CDR3s of TCR alpha and beta were amplified with iRepertoire arm-PCR. One-step reverse transcription and amplification started from approximately 100-400 ng of tissue mRNA or PBMC total RNA. In TCRdb, the multiplex PCR reads were re-called with MiXCR into one record per CDR3 protein. The sample has 4,000 to 5,000 distinct CDR3 sequences; around 29% are singletons. This clonotype is judged medium-sized. Its antigen is undetermined. The sequence was obtained from a human donor with low-grade glioma or glioblastoma, undergoing nonglioma brain surgery, or in good health (not recorded which). The rearrangement joins TRBV7-2 to TRBJ1-5, with D tentatively TRBD1 (6 bases). Sample: glioma tissue, nonneoplastic brain tissue, or PBMCs (not recorded which). The DNA of the CDR3 is TGTGCCAGCAGCCTAAGTTGGGGGGCCAATCAGCCCCAGCATTTT. Translation: CASSLSWGANQPQHF.